One T cell receptor (beta chain) is described in this entry. The data derive from a study of blood T cell repertoires in COVID-19. Study details: From T cells, B-cell-depleted T cells, or PBMCs came the material, which was cDNA or gDNA.

The V end was cut by 0 bases, the J end by 1 base, with 4 bases between. In germline, CDR1 is SGHNT, CDR2 YYREEE (reference sequence). CDR3 length equals 13 residues. Generated by immunoSEQ multiplex PCR, the TCRdb table keeps only in-frame clones and is missing some. The sample yields about 110,000 clones, 70% to 80% seen once. The chain joins TRBV5-4 to TRBJ1-1, with D unresolved. The sequencing input was peripheral blood. The source of this sequence is a woman aged 55-69 years with acute or convalescent COVID-19. In DNA form, the CDR3 reads TGTGCCAGCAGCTTGGCGGGGAACACTGAAGCTTTCTTT. This translates into CASSLAGNTEAFF.